The TCR beta chain under discussion was sequenced for a study of blood T cell repertoires in COVID-19. Study in general: Sample material is recorded as cDNA or gDNA derived from T cells, B-cell-depleted T cells, or PBMCs.

Seattle enrolled patients during active infection and tracked them longitudinally. Under the authors' procedure: The assay estimated nucleated cells by amplifying reference gene primers. This table comes from immunoSEQ multiplex PCR, and its TCRdb copy is limited to in-frame clones, with some not included. The V and J calls and clone size come from that table; D and trimming were worked out from the DNA. Of about 200,000 clones in the sample, roughly 77% are singletons; the top ten hold 6%. The germline V gene has CDR1 GTSNPN and CDR2 SVGIG (reference sequence). Trimming stripped 0 bases from V and 5 bases from J, with 10 bases between. The CDR3 spans 13 residues.

The chain uses TRBV30 and TRBJ2-5; D might be TRBD2 (5 bases). This clonotype was sampled from a woman aged 40 to 49 with COVID-19, enrolled during active disease. Sequencing was performed on peripheral blood. DNA of the CDR3: TGTGCCTGGAGTGTGAGGGATGGGGAGACCCAGTACTTC. This encodes CAWSVRDGETQYF.